This T cell receptor beta chain originates from a study of blood T cells in healthy people across ages. Study-level information: T cells yielded about one barcoded beta molecule per two cells through template switching. Broader study findings: Unknown CMV status may confound age-related changes in expanded clones. Observed TCR beta diversity per million T cells went down as age went up. This fall followed a roughly linear course with age.

The ends lost 5 bases at V and 4 bases at J; junction bases unmatched: 8. The CDR3 sequence is 16 residues long. This clonotype was observed a handful of times. As yet, its antigen is unknown. A second PCR, run for roughly 7 to 11 cycles, used a sample-barcoded 5' primer plus a J-beta primer mix. Each cDNA molecule, via a template-switch adaptor with 12 random nucleotides, was tagged. TCRdb recomputed calls from the 5' RACE reads with MiXCR, one row per CDR3 protein. The repertoire includes about 580,000 distinct CDR3 sequences, around 48% of them detected once, and about 22% sits in the top ten. The chain carries TRBV12-3 or TRBV12-4 and TRBJ2-1; 10 nucleotides line up with TRBD2. Sample: blood. The receptor's source is a man older than 75 in good health. The CDR3 DNA follows: TGTGCCAGCAGTCCTCAGCGGGGGGGGCCTTACAATGAGCAGTTCTTC. It yields the protein CASSPQRGGPYNEQFF.